This T cell receptor beta chain derives from a study of graft-versus-host responses after intestinal transplantation. Study details: Recipients obtained multivisceral, liver-intestinal, or isolated intestinal transplants.

As regards this clone: The antigen is undetermined.

The method was immunoSEQ multiplex PCR; TCRdb's version includes in-frame clones alone and lacks a portion of them. The table records about 70,000 clones, 90% of them present only once. Study conclusions and caveats: Early post-transplant HvG declines were associated with peak circulating GvH clone levels.

The V end was cut by 6 bases, the J end by 5 bases, with 7 bases between. The CDR3 has 11 residues. Per the germline V gene, CDR1 is SGHTA and CDR2 is FQGNSA. Source: unstimulated CD8+ T cells sorted from spleen or lymph node cells, taken before intestinal transplant. The source is a human donor who received an intestinal transplant. The chain is built from TRBV7-2 and TRBJ2-5; TRBD1 is a possible D gene (6 bases). The CDR3 loop is CASRGAETQYF. The CDR3 DNA sequence: TGTGCCAGCAGGGGGGCGGAGACCCAGTACTTC.